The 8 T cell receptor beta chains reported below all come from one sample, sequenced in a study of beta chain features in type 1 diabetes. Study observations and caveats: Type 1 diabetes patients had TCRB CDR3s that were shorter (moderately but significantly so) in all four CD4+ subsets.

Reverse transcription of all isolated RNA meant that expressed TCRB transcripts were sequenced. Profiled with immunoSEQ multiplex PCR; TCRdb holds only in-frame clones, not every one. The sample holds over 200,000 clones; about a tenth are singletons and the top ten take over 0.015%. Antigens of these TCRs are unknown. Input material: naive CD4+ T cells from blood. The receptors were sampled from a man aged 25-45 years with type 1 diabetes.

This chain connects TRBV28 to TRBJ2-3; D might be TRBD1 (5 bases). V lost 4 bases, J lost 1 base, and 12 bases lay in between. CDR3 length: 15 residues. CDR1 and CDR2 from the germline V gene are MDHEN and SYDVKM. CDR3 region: CASSSPTVRTDTQYF. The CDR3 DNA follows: TGTGCCAGCAGTTCACCGACAGTCCGCACAGATACGCAGTATTTT.

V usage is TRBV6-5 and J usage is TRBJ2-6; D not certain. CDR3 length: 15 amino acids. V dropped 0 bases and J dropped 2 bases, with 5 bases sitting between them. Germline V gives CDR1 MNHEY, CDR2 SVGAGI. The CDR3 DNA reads TGTGCCAGCAGTTACTCGTTCACTGGGGCCAACGTCCTGACTTTC. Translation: CASSYSFTGANVLTF.

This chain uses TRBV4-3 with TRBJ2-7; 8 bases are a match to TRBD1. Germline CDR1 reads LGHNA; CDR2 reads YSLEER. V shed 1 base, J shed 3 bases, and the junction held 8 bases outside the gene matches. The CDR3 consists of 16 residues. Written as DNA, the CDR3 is TGCGCCAGCAGCCAAGGGGCTGGGACAGGATACTACGAGCAGTACTTC. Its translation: CASSQGAGTGYYEQYF.

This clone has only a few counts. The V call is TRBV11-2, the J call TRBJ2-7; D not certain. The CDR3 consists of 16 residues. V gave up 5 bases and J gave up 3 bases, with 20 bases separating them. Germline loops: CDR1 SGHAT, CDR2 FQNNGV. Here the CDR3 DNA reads TGTGCCAGCAGCCCAACCTCGGGTCCAGAGGTCTACGAGCAGTACTTC. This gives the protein CASSPTSGPEVYEQYF.

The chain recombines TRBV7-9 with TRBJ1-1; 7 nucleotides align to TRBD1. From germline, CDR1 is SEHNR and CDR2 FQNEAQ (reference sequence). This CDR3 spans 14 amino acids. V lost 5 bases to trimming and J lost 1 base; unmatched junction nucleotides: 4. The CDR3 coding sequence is TGTGCCAGCAGCGCCCGGACAGGGAACACTGAAGCTTTCTTT. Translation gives CASSARTGNTEAFF.

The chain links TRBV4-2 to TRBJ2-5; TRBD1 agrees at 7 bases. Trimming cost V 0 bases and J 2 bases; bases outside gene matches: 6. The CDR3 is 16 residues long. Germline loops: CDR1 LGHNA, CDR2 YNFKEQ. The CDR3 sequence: CASSQDGSRGQETQYF. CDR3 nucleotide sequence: TGTGCCAGCAGCCAAGATGGTTCCAGGGGGCAAGAGACCCAGTACTTC.

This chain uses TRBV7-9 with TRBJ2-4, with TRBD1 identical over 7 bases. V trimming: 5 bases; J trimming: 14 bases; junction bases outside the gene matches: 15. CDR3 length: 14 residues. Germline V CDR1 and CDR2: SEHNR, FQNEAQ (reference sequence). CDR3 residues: CASSPREGARRKYF. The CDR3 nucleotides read TGTGCCAGCAGCCCTAGAGAGGGGGCACGAAGGAAGTACTTC.

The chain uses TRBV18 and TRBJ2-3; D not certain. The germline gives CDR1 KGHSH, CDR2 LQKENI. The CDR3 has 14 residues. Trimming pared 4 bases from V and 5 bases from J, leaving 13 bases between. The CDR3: CASSQTHKGDTQYF. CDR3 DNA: TGTGCCAGCTCACAGACACACAAAGGAGATACGCAGTATTTT.